This T cell receptor (beta chain) was recovered during a study of shared clonotypes between healthy human individuals. Germline loops: CDR1 SEHNR, CDR2 FQNEAQ (reference sequence). The V end lost 6 bases, the J end lost 3 bases, and 17 bases lay between the germline ends. There are 15 residues in the CDR3. Replicate sorted-subset PCRs were loaded with around 210 ng DNA, tens of thousands of T cell genomes. Generated by immunoSEQ multiplex PCR, the TCRdb table keeps only in-frame clones and is missing some. The sample contains millions of clones, around 96% of which appear only once. Naivety among CD8 cells was defined by CD45RO negativity and positive CCR7 selection, thereby excluding terminally differentiated effector memory CD45RA+ cells.

This receptor was identified in a man aged 18 to 35 in good health. The sequenced sample consisted of naive CD8+ T cells sorted from blood. The chain employs TRBV7-9 and TRBJ1-2; the D gene is possibly TRBD1 (5 bases). The CDR3 region has the DNA TGTGCCAGCAGTTCACCTCTAGGGGTTCACTATGGCTACACCTTC. Residues: CASSSPLGVHYGYTF.